This TCR beta chain is drawn from a study of shared clonotypes between healthy human individuals. Study information: Per-donor plates numbered three CD4 naive, three CD4 memory, two CD8 naive and one CD8 memory. Study findings and constraints: Only blood was sampled, and tissue TCR repertoires likely differ from blood ones.

On this clone: The antigen is unknown.

Germline V gene data show CDR1 as MDHEN and CDR2 as SYDVKM. The CDR3 is made up of 15 amino acids. J lost 0 bases, V lost 5 bases, and 6 bases had no gene match. As originally analysed: From ImmunoSEQ came sequences covering only the junction and carrying no quality scores, so filtering differed. TCRdb's copy holds only in-frame clones and misses some; the assay was immunoSEQ multiplex PCR. V and J calls and clone size are those listed in that table; D and trimming were worked out from the DNA. The data contain about 2.5 million clones, 85% to 95% of them singletons. Study donors comprised healthy, HIV-negative adults devoid of recent acute infection or vaccination.

The rearrangement joins TRBV28 to TRBJ1-1; TRBD1 aligns across 7 bases. The sequenced sample consisted of naive CD4+ T cells from PBMCs. Subset defined: CD45RA+ positively selected. The clonotype was recovered from a man between 18 and 35 years old in good health. Some clones in this sample may be carry-over from other donors' samples. The CDR3 nucleotides read TGTGCCAGCAGTCCTCCGGACAGGCTGAACACTGAAGCTTTCTTT. The encoded protein is CASSPPDRLNTEAFF.